The 13 T cell receptor beta chains below come from one sample, sequenced in a study of vaccination and CD4 T cells after COVID-19. Treatment in this sample: roughly ten-day PBMC culture with coronavirus spike peptide pools or control peptides (ViraFEST assay). Samples of CD4+ T cells were obtained from the unexposed donor before the COVID-19 pandemic (2011-2018). With the Oncomine TCR Beta short-read assay, DNA from cultured CD4+ T cells was sequenced. TCRdb re-called the PCR reads through MiXCR, storing one row per CDR3 protein. The table has some 5,000 distinct CDR3 sequences, around 32% seen once. The antigens of these receptors remain unknown. The sequenced material came from CD4+ T cells from blood, cultured in vitro. These receptors were collected from a human donor in good health.

The chain links TRBV5-1 to TRBJ2-7, with TRBD1 matching over 11 bases. J gave up 5 bases and V 5 bases, and 3 bases lay outside the gene matches. The CDR3 is made up of 13 amino acids. Germline V gives CDR1 SGHRS, CDR2 YFSETQ. The CDR3 reads CASSGQGADEQYF. As DNA, the CDR3 is TGCGCCAGCAGTGGACAGGGGGCCGACGAGCAGTACTTC. Full variable domain (rest looked up from reference TRBV5-1 and TRBJ2-7): KAGVTQTPRYLIKTRGQQVTLSCSPISGHRSVSWYQQTPGQGLQFLFEYFSETQRNKGNFPGRFSGRQFSNSRSEMNVSTLELGDSALYLCASSGQGADEQYFGPGTRLTVT.

The chain combines TRBV10-2 with TRBJ1-1, with 7 bases lining up with TRBD1. CDR1 and CDR2 from the germline V gene are WSHSY and SAAADI. The CDR3 is made up of 11 amino acids. V dropped 10 bases and J dropped 7; count of bases not matched to a gene: 6. In DNA form, the CDR3 reads TGCGCCACCCGACAGGGCGGTGAAGCTTTCTTT. It specifies CATRQGGEAFF.

In its sample, this clonotype was seen a few times. The CDR3 nucleotides are TGTGCCAGCAGCATGGGACAGGGGGCATCTGAAGCTTTCTTT. It yields the protein CASSMGQGASEAFF. The genes are TRBV7-9 and TRBJ1-1, with 12 bases identical to TRBD1. J lost 6 bases, V lost 5 bases, and 4 bases had no gene match. The CDR3 length is 14 residues. CDR1 SEHNR and CDR2 FQNEAQ come from the germline V gene (reference sequence).

The chain links TRBV4-1 to TRBJ1-5, with a possible D match to TRBD1 (6 bases). Germline CDR1 MGHRA, CDR2 YSYEKL. V dropped 0 bases and J dropped 7 bases, with 13 bases sitting between them. The CDR3 contains 15 residues. CDR3 nucleotide sequence: TGCGCCAGCAGCCAAGATTGGGGGGCTGAGCAGCCCCAGCATTTT. It yields the protein CASSQDWGAEQPQHF.

The CDR3 reads CASSSGAQNTEAFF. The CDR3 coding sequence is TGTGCCAGCAGCTCAGGGGCCCAGAACACTGAAGCTTTCTTT. The V call is TRBV12-3 or TRBV12-4, the J call TRBJ1-1, with D perhaps TRBD1 (6 bases). V lost 6 bases to trimming and J lost 1 base, with 12 bases between them. This CDR3 spans 14 amino acids.

The chain recombines TRBV6-1 with TRBJ1-3; D gene unclear. The CDR3 has 17 amino acids. Germline V CDR1 and CDR2: MNHNS, SASEGT. With 2 bases removed from V and 1 base from J, the gap between germline ends came to 15 bases. This chain's CDR3 is CASSELPQESSGNTIYF. The CDR3 DNA reads as TGTGCCAGCAGTGAACTTCCCCAGGAATCGTCTGGAAACACCATATATTTT.

This clonotype occurred a few times. The CDR3 nucleotides read TGTGCCAGCAGTTACTCGTTCTCACAGCCGACCTACGAGCAGTACTTC. Translation: CASSYSFSQPTYEQYF. The chain is built from TRBV6-5 and TRBJ2-7; D is unclear. V shed 0 bases and J shed 2 bases, with 14 bases lying between them. Germline V CDR1 and CDR2: MNHEY, SVGAGI. The CDR3 runs 16 residues.

This clonotype was picked up a small number of times. The chain recombines TRBV20-1 with TRBJ1-5; unclear D gene. The CDR3 contains 13 residues. Per germline, CDR1 DFQATT and CDR2 SNEGSKA (reference sequence). V was pared by 3 bases and J by 5 bases, with 11 bases between. CDR3 amino acids: CSASNAQHQPQHF. The CDR3, as DNA: TGCAGTGCTAGTAACGCCCAGCATCAGCCCCAGCATTTT.

This clonotype was found a few times. The chain recombines TRBV12-3 or TRBV12-4 with TRBJ1-5; TRBD1 might be the D (6 bases). The CDR3 is 13 amino acids. The ends were cut back, 3 bases at V and 7 bases at J, with 10 bases in the middle. The CDR3 nucleotides read TGTGCCAGCAGTTTCGGGACACGACAGCCCCAGCATTTT. Translating it yields CASSFGTRQPQHF.

The CDR3 sequence is CASSVGFQGENGYTF. The DNA for the CDR3 is TGTGCCAGCAGCGTAGGTTTCCAGGGAGAGAATGGCTACACCTTC. V and J are TRBV9 and TRBJ1-2; the D gene is possibly TRBD1 (5 bases). CDR1 SGDLS and CDR2 YYNGEE come from the germline V gene. V lost 0 bases and J lost 6, with 15 bases in between. This CDR3 region has 15 residues. Filled out from reference TRBV9 and TRBJ1-2, the complete variable domain reads DSGVTQTPKHLITATGQRVTLRCSPRSGDLSVYWYQQSLDQGLQFLIQYYNGEERAKGNILERFSAQQFPDLHSELNLSSLELGDSALYFCASSVGFQGENGYTFGSGTRLTVV.

The chain couples TRBV7-9 to TRBJ1-1, with 8 bases aligning to TRBD1. V shed 0 bases and J 5 bases; nucleotides not matched to a gene: 2. The CDR3 runs 14 residues. CDR1 and CDR2 from the germline V gene are SEHNR and FQNEAQ (reference sequence). The CDR3 DNA reads as TGTGCCAGCAGCTTAGCCAGGGGGCAAACTGAAGCTTTCTTT. It codes for CASSLARGQTEAFF.

The chain uses TRBV7-9 and TRBJ1-2; 9 bases map to TRBD1. This CDR3 is built from 13 residues. In germline, CDR1 is SEHNR, CDR2 FQNEAQ (reference sequence). The ends lost 5 bases at V and 6 bases at J; junction bases unmatched: 4. The CDR3 sequence is CASSRDRDHGYTF. The CDR3 DNA is TGTGCCAGCAGCAGGGACAGGGACCATGGCTACACCTTC.

This clonotype has only a few counts. CDR3 sequence (DNA): TGTGCCACTGGGGTGGGGATGGATGGCTACACCTTC. It is translated as CATGVGMDGYTF. The chain uses TRBV19 and TRBJ1-2; D is ambiguous. Germline V lookup: CDR1 LNHDA, CDR2 SQIVND (reference sequence). V dropped 10 bases and J dropped 6 bases, with 15 bases sitting between them. This CDR3 is 12 amino acids long.